This TCR beta chain was profiled in a study of identifying expanded T cells in peripheral blood. Repertoires were generated with immunoSEQ multiplex PCR, while TCRdb's copy carries only in-frame clones and drops some. The sample yields around 100,000 clones, around nine tenths seen once. Healthy donors had no documented immune events, such as infections, while sampled. Study-level findings and limits: Over about two and four weeks, about 15 and 19 clones changed, versus approximately 1.2 between replicates.

About this clone itself: Its antigen is as yet unknown.

The TCR comes from a person aged 18 to 70 in good health. Sequences were obtained from blood.

The CDR3 nucleotides read TGTGCCAGCAGCGCACAGGGCCCCACCGGGGAGCTGTTTTTT. This translates into CASSAQGPTGELFF. This chain connects TRBV9 to TRBJ2-2, with D possibly matching TRBD1 (6 bases). Per germline, CDR1 SGDLS and CDR2 YYNGEE. This CDR3 spans 14 amino acids. V was cut by 3 bases and J by 4 bases, with 10 bases left in between.